The clone carrying this T cell receptor beta chain occurred many times. Trimming pared 2 bases from V and 3 bases from J, leaving 10 bases between. The length of the CDR3 is 14 residues. CDR1 MNHEY and CDR2 SVGAGI come from the germline V gene. Patients were excluded for uncontrolled infection, other autoimmune disease, pregnancy or lactation. This sample stems from a study of T cells in Graves' hyperthyroidism and ophthalmopathy. Template material for amplifying TCR beta CDR3 regions consisted of RNA transcripts. First-round RT-PCR with HTBI primers amplified the TCR CDR3 region. TCRdb re-called the multiplex PCR reads through MiXCR, storing one row per CDR3 protein. The sample consists of about 610,000 distinct CDR3 sequences, roughly 14% of them appearing once.

The sample was blood. The clonotype was recovered from a woman in her thirties or forties with Graves' ophthalmopathy. The V gene is TRBV6-5, the J gene TRBJ1-2, with a tentative D call TRBD1 (5 bases). In DNA form, the CDR3 reads TGTGCCAGCAGTTACGGGGACCGAGACTATGGCTACACCTTC. This codes for CASSYGDRDYGYTF.